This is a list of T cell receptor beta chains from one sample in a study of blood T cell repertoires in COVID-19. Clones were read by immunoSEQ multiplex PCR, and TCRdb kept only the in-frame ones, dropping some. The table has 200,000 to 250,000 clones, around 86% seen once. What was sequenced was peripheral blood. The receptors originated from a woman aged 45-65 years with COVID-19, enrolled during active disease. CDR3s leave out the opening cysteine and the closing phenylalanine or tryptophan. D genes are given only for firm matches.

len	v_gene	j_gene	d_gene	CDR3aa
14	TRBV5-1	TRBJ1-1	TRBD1	ASSLAGQGRVTEAF
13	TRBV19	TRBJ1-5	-	ASSIDRGSNQPQH
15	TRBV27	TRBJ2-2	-	ASNPSSGIRRTGELF
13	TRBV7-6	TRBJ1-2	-	ASSLVGLGAGGYT
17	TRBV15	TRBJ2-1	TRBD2	ATSRLQLAGESSYNEQF
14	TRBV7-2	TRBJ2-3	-	ASSPWGGGGQDTQY
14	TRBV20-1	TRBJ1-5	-	SASSRAIAPNQPQH
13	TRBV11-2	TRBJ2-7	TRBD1	ASSYNGTGWLEQY
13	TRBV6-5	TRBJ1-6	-	ASSPSLTGHSPLH
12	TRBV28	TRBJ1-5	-	ASSFLSLNQPQH
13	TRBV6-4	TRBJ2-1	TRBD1	ASRPGTGVYNEQF
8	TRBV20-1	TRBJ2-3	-	SAYTDTQY
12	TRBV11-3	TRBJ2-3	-	ASSEVKDYLPQY
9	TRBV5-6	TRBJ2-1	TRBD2	ASSNSGEQF
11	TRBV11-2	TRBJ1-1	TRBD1	ASSGSDRVEAF
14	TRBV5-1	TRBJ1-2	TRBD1	ASSLEGQGAWYGYT
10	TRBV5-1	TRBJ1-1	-	ASSLGASEAF